Below, 27 T cell receptor beta chains from the same sample are listed, as sequenced in a study of blood T cell repertoires in COVID-19 (dated by TCRdb to the early 2020s). The library was prepared using the immunoSEQ multiplex PCR assay. The immuneACCESS repertoire file appears here via TCRdb, limited to in-frame rearrangements. These files lack a portion of the clones; in checked studies, under half of the deficit traces to unresolved V genes, and the cause of the others is not known. Present in this sample are 220,000 or so clones, approximately 82% of which were seen just once. Around 3.3% of the sample is held by the ten biggest clonotypes. The sample comprised peripheral blood. The source of these receptors is a woman older than 75 with acute or convalescent COVID-19.

The chain uses TRBV9 and TRBJ1-3; D gene ambiguous. V dropped 4 bases and J dropped 0 bases, with 14 bases sitting between them. Germline-derived CDR1 and CDR2 are SGDLS and YYNGEE. CDR3 size: 16 residues. The CDR3 DNA reads as TGTGCCAGCAGCTTAAGAGGCGTGGACTCTGGAAACACCATATATTTT. Translating gives CASSLRGVDSGNTIYF.

The rearrangement links TRBV27 to TRBJ2-2, with 12 positions matching TRBD1. The germline V gene has CDR1 MNHEY and CDR2 SMNVEV (reference sequence). The CDR3 covers 18 residues. V gave up 5 bases and J gave up 4 bases; unmatched junction bases: 11. In DNA form, the CDR3 reads TGTGCCAGCAGTGATGGGACAGGGGGCGCTTGGTTCACCGGGGAGCTGTTTTTT. Protein product: CASSDGTGGAWFTGELFF.

This clone was seen just once. This chain connects TRBV7-2 to TRBJ1-4; maybe TRBD1 (6 bases). The CDR3 runs to 14 residues. The germline gives CDR1 SGHTA, CDR2 FQGNSA. Trimming took 5 bases from V and 5 from J, leaving 12 bases between them. The CDR3 region has the DNA TGTGCCAGCAGCCGGAACAGGGCGAATGAAAAACTGTTTTTT. Encoded protein: CASSRNRANEKLFF.

This clone has just one count. The chain uses TRBV28 and TRBJ1-5; 11 nucleotides match TRBD1. The CDR3 has 15 residues. The trim removed 8 bases at V and 4 bases at J, leaving 7 bases unmatched. From germline, CDR1 is MDHEN and CDR2 SYDVKM. The CDR3: CASGLGQGENQPQHF. As DNA, the CDR3 is TGTGCCAGCGGCTTGGGACAGGGGGAAAATCAGCCCCAGCATTTT.

On this clone: The sample has other DNA sequences that encode this CDR3 too. J is TRBJ1-5 and V is TRBV6-5, with 7 nucleotides matching TRBD1. V dropped 0 bases and J dropped 6; count of bases not matched to a gene: 5. CDR1 is MNHEY, CDR2 SVGAGI, per germline. This CDR3 comprises 15 residues. The DNA of the CDR3 is TGTGCCAGCAGTTACTCAAAGGGGGCGAGTCAGCCCCAGCATTTT. It specifies CASSYSKGASQPQHF.

The chain links TRBV4-1 to TRBJ2-7, with D maybe TRBD2 (6 bases). This CDR3 contains 15 residues. Germline V gene sequence: CDR1 MGHRA, CDR2 YSYEKL. Trimming took off 4 bases at V and 2 bases at J, with 15 bases between the two ends. The CDR3 nucleotides are TGCGCCAGCAGCCCCTTAGCGGTTCCTGCCTACGAGCAGTACTTC. Translation: CASSPLAVPAYEQYF.

This chain connects TRBV12-5 to TRBJ1-5; D remains ambiguous. Deletions cut 2 bases from V and 4 bases from J, with 9 bases between. CDR1 is LGHNT and CDR2 is FRNRAP in the germline V gene. The length of the CDR3 is 14 residues. As DNA, the CDR3 is TGTGCTAGTGGTTTGACACGGGAAAATCAGCCCCAGCATTTT. Translating gives CASGLTRENQPQHF.

The rearrangement links TRBV4-2 to TRBJ1-2; D is ambiguous. The germline V gene encodes CDR1 LGHNA and CDR2 YNFKEQ. Trimming pared 0 bases from V and 4 bases from J, leaving 18 bases between. This CDR3 is built from 17 residues. CDR3 sequence (DNA): TGTGCCAGCAGCCAAGATCTGCGACACCGAGGGTCCTATGGCTACACCTTC. This sequence encodes CASSQDLRHRGSYGYTF.

This chain joins TRBV28 and TRBJ1-5; D not resolved. V lost 6 bases and J lost 7, with 16 bases in between. The CDR3 is made up of 14 amino acids. From germline, CDR1 is MDHEN and CDR2 SYDVKM. The CDR3 spells CASREDIRSQPQHF. The CDR3 DNA follows: TGTGCCAGCAGAGAAGACATAAGAAGCCAGCCCCAGCATTTT.

The CDR3 spells CASSQGETGVRRLHF. In nucleotides, the CDR3 is TGTGCCAGCAGCCAAGGTGAGACAGGGGTCCGCCGCCTCCACTTT. The rearrangement uses TRBV3-1 (or the pseudogene TRBV3-2) and TRBJ1-6, with 8 bases identical to TRBD1. This CDR3 has 15 amino acids. The J segment lost 15 bases and the V segment lost 1 base, leaving 11 bases of the junction unmatched. Germline CDR1 reads LGHDT; CDR2 reads YNNKEL (reference sequence).

This clone was counted a single time. V and J are TRBV29-1 and TRBJ2-5, with a tentative D call TRBD1 (5 bases). Germline V gene lookup returns CDR1 SQVTM and CDR2 ANQGSEA. Trimming stripped 4 bases from V and 5 bases from J, with 17 bases between. The CDR3 length is 14 residues. The CDR3 spells CSVGKGLGSETQYF. The CDR3 nucleotides read TGCAGCGTTGGCAAGGGGCTGGGGTCGGAGACCCAGTACTTC.

The V and J genes are TRBV19 and TRBJ2-3; D perhaps matches TRBD2 (5 bases). Germline V gives CDR1 LNHDA, CDR2 SQIVND (reference sequence). Trimming removed 1 base from V and 4 bases from J, with 21 bases in between. This CDR3 spans 18 amino acids. CDR3 sequence: CASSIVGGPSHSSDTQYF. DNA for the CDR3: TGTGCCAGTAGTATAGTAGGCGGGCCTAGCCATAGTTCAGATACGCAGTATTTT.

The chain uses TRBV5-4 and TRBJ2-3; D may be TRBD2 (6 bases). V shed 7 bases and J shed 11 bases, with 23 bases lying between them. This CDR3 contains 14 residues. Germline V gene data show CDR1 as SGHNT and CDR2 as YYREEE (reference sequence). CDR3 in DNA: TGTGCCAGCCGACTAGGGCAGAGTGCTTCGGGGCAGTATTTT. It encodes CASRLGQSASGQYF.

The chain uses TRBV2 and TRBJ2-3; D unresolved. V lost 6 bases to trimming and J lost 2 bases, with 15 bases between them. The CDR3 spans 15 residues. CDR1 and CDR2 (germline): SNHLY, FYNNEI. In nucleotides, the CDR3 is TGTGCCAGCAGGGCCGAATCTAGTTTCACAGATACGCAGTATTTT. This translates into CASRAESSFTDTQYF.

This clone was detected once. The chain recombines TRBV28 with TRBJ2-7, with D tentatively TRBD1 (6 bases). V lost 3 bases to trimming and J lost 3 bases, with 18 bases between them. Germline-derived CDR1 and CDR2 are MDHEN and SYDVKM. The CDR3 is made up of 16 amino acids. CDR3 coding DNA: TGTGCCAGCAGTTTGCGCACAGGGCAATCTGGCTACGAGCAGTACTTC. This encodes CASSLRTGQSGYEQYF.

This clone showed up just once. This chain links TRBV10-3 with TRBJ2-3; 8 nucleotides agree with TRBD2. The CDR3 is made up of 15 amino acids. The J segment lost 2 bases and the V segment lost 0 bases, leaving 1 base of the junction unmatched. CDR1 and CDR2 (germline): ENHRY, SYGVKD. This chain's CDR3 is CAISESSGATDTQYF. CDR3 nucleotide sequence: TGTGCCATCAGTGAGTCTAGCGGGGCCACAGATACGCAGTATTTT.

The V and J genes are TRBV28 and TRBJ1-3, with D possibly matching TRBD1 (5 bases). V shed 2 bases and J shed 2 bases, with 13 bases lying between them. The CDR3 spans 16 residues. CDR1 MDHEN and CDR2 SYDVKM come from the germline V gene. This CDR3 is CASSLVGGGAGNTIYF. CDR3 nucleotides: TGTGCCAGCAGTTTAGTTGGGGGGGGTGCTGGAAACACCATATATTTT.

The chain employs TRBV5-4 and TRBJ2-7; D ambiguous. V was shortened by 0 bases and J by 3 bases, with 7 bases between the two germline ends. This CDR3 contains 13 residues. Germline CDR1 is SGHNT and CDR2 is YYREEE (reference sequence). The CDR3 DNA is TGTGCCAGCAGCTTGGTTGGCAGCTACGAGCAGTACTTC. This codes for CASSLVGSYEQYF.

The chain uses TRBV28 and TRBJ1-1; D perhaps matches TRBD1 (6 bases). V was trimmed by 7 bases and J by 0 bases, leaving 15 bases between them. CDR1 and CDR2 (germline): MDHEN, SYDVKM. The CDR3 runs 15 residues. CDR3 sequence: CASTLSGTLNTEAFF. The CDR3 bases are TGTGCCAGCACACTTTCCGGGACACTGAACACTGAAGCTTTCTTT.

The rearrangement uses TRBV9 and TRBJ2-1, with 11 bases that match TRBD2. The trim removed 0 bases at V and 6 bases at J, leaving 2 bases unmatched. This CDR3 has 15 amino acids. Germline V gene data show CDR1 as SGDLS and CDR2 as YYNGEE. This chain's CDR3 is CASSVGLAGLNEQFF. Written as DNA, the CDR3 is TGTGCCAGCAGCGTAGGACTAGCGGGGCTCAATGAGCAGTTCTTC.

This chain joins TRBV5-1 and TRBJ1-5; tentative D call: TRBD1 (5 bases). Germline CDR1 SGHRS, CDR2 YFSETQ. The V and J ends lost 2 bases and 4 bases respectively, with 13 bases between them. The CDR3 contains 15 residues. The CDR3 coding sequence is TGCGCCAGCAGCTTAGTACCGGGGGGGAATCAGCCCCAGCATTTT. Its protein product is CASSLVPGGNQPQHF.

This chain links TRBV7-6 with TRBJ1-1; D is perhaps TRBD1 (6 bases). The CDR3 contains 15 residues. V lost 1 base and J lost 3, with 12 bases in between. Germline V gene sequence: CDR1 SGHVS, CDR2 FNYEAQ. DNA for the CDR3: TGTGCCAGCAGCTTAGGACAGGAAAGCGACACTGAAGCTTTCTTT. It codes for CASSLGQESDTEAFF.

This clone was seen more than once but under ten times. The chain employs TRBV6-5 and TRBJ2-5, with D uncertain. V was trimmed by 4 bases and J by 5 bases, leaving 14 bases between them. The CDR3 contains 14 residues. CDR1 and CDR2 from the germline V gene are MNHEY and SVGAGI. CDR3 nucleotides: TGTGCCAGCAGTTCGGGTCGTGGTGGGGAGACCCAGTACTTC. Its protein is CASSSGRGGETQYF.

The chain joins TRBV19 to TRBJ1-5; D ambiguous. CDR3 size: 15 residues. Germline V gene data show CDR1 as LNHDA and CDR2 as SQIVND (reference sequence). V was trimmed by 1 base and J by 6 bases, leaving 13 bases between them. The CDR3 spells CASSIGASRGQPQHF. CDR3 bases: TGTGCCAGTAGTATAGGGGCCAGTCGGGGTCAGCCCCAGCATTTT.

The rearrangement joins TRBV5-4 to TRBJ2-7; the match to TRBD2 covers 7 bases. The CDR3 covers 15 residues. In germline, CDR1 is SGHNT, CDR2 YYREEE (reference sequence). The V and J ends lost 0 bases and 0 bases, in that order; junction bases with no gene match: 3. CDR3 in DNA: TGTGCCAGCAGCTTGGCCGGGGGGAGCTCCTACGAGCAGTACTTC. This encodes CASSLAGGSSYEQYF.

This chain connects TRBV3-1 (or the pseudogene TRBV3-2) to TRBJ1-6, with TRBD1 matching over 11 bases. The trim removed 3 bases at V and 6 bases at J, leaving 13 bases unmatched. The CDR3 is 19 residues long. In germline, CDR1 is LGHDT, CDR2 YNNKEL (reference sequence). Written as DNA, the CDR3 is TGTGCCAGCAGCCAGCACGGCGGACAGGGGGCTCAAGGTAATTCACCCCTCCACTTT. Its translation is CASSQHGGQGAQGNSPLHF.

The chain recombines TRBV7-2 with TRBJ2-3, with a weak D call TRBD2 (6 bases). Germline CDR1 reads SGHTA; CDR2 reads FQGNSA. The CDR3 is made up of 17 amino acids. Between the trimmed V and J ends, which lost 3 bases and 0 bases, there was a span of 16 bases. Here the CDR3 reads CASSFRGWRMSTDTQYF. In DNA form, the CDR3 reads TGTGCCAGCAGCTTCCGGGGGTGGCGGATGAGCACAGATACGCAGTATTTT.